The 14 T cell receptor beta chains listed next were all sequenced from one sample in a study of cytomegalovirus exposure and HLA in healthy donors. The PCR had 60 Vbeta and 13 Jbeta primers. Profiling relied on immunoSEQ multiplex PCR, and the TCRdb table lists in-frame clones only, not all of them. The data contain 100,000 or so clones, 69% of them singletons. The sample comprised PBMCs. All receptors derive from a young man in good health and CMV-seronegative.

This chain joins TRBV23-1 and TRBJ1-1; 9 bases match TRBD1. TRBV23-1 is known as an ORF, though its function is uncertain. V lost 2 bases and J lost 4; bases outside the gene matches: 8. This CDR3 has 16 residues. The CDR3 sequence: CASSQTPGQGVTEAFF. The CDR3 bases are TGCGCCAGCAGTCAAACACCGGGACAGGGAGTCACTGAAGCTTTCTTT.

Note on this clone: Its ends do not fully match the called genes, so a read error is possible. The V and J genes are TRBV5-1 and TRBJ2-6; TRBD2 matches at 14 bases. The CDR3 is made up of 18 amino acids. In germline, CDR1 is SGHRS, CDR2 YFSETQ. This CDR3 is CASSLGLAGGSGANGLTF. The CDR3 DNA reads as TGCGCCAGCAGCTTAGGACTAGCGGGAGGTTCCGGGGCCAACGGCCTGACTTTC.

The J gene is TRBJ2-7, the V gene TRBV5-1; 9 nucleotides align to TRBD1. After removal of 6 bases from V and 6 bases from J, the junction contained 7 bases not matched to a gene. Germline CDR1 and CDR2: SGHRS and YFSETQ. The CDR3 loop spans 13 amino acids. The DNA of the CDR3 is TGCGCCAGCACGGAAGGGACAGGGTTCGAGCAGTACTTC. This translates into CASTEGTGFEQYF.

J is TRBJ1-6 and V is TRBV7-9; 7 bases fit TRBD1. Germline CDR1 and CDR2: SEHNR and FQNEAQ (reference sequence). This CDR3 contains 15 residues. The J segment lost 9 bases and the V segment lost 1 base, leaving 6 bases of the junction unmatched. Here the CDR3 reads CASSLGGDRRSPLHF. Here the CDR3 DNA reads TGTGCCAGCAGCTTAGGGGGGGACAGACGTTCACCCCTCCACTTT.

V is TRBV7-9 and J is TRBJ2-3; TRBD2 aligns across 8 bases. The CDR3 covers 16 residues. The V and J ends lost 2 bases and 3 bases, in that order; junction bases with no gene match: 7. Germline loops: CDR1 SEHNR, CDR2 FQNEAQ (reference sequence). The CDR3 protein is CASSLSNSGITDTQYF. As DNA, the CDR3 is TGTGCCAGCAGCTTAAGTAATAGCGGGATTACAGATACGCAGTATTTT.

The chain uses TRBV4-3 and TRBJ2-3; 8 nucleotides agree with TRBD2. Germline V gene data show CDR1 as LGHNA and CDR2 as YSLEER. The CDR3 runs 16 residues. V gave up 1 base and J gave up 3 bases; unmatched junction bases: 6. CDR3 in amino acids: CASSQAASGWTDTQYF. CDR3 nucleotides: TGCGCCAGCAGCCAAGCGGCTAGCGGGTGGACAGATACGCAGTATTTT.

The chain recombines TRBV28 with TRBJ2-4; 7 bases map to TRBD2. The germline CDR1 and CDR2 sequences are MDHEN and SYDVKM. With V trimmed by 3 bases and J by 2 bases, 7 bases remained unmatched. This CDR3 is 16 amino acids long. This chain's CDR3 is CASSFGEGLTKNIQYF. In DNA form, the CDR3 reads TGTGCCAGCAGTTTTGGGGAGGGGCTGACCAAAAACATTCAGTACTTC.

The V gene is TRBV2, the J gene TRBJ1-1; a weak D match, TRBD1 (5 bases). CDR3 length: 16 amino acids. V lost 1 base to trimming and J lost 1 base, with 13 bases between them. Germline CDR1 reads SNHLY; CDR2 reads FYNNEI. This CDR3 reads CASSEELGGANTEAFF. The CDR3 nucleotides are TGTGCCAGCAGTGAAGAACTGGGCGGGGCGAACACTGAAGCTTTCTTT.

This chain links TRBV14 with TRBJ1-1, with a possible D match to TRBD1 (5 bases). Per the germline V gene, CDR1 is SGHDN and CDR2 is FVKESK. Trimming shortened V by 2 bases and J by 7 bases, and 11 bases separated the two germline ends. The CDR3 has 13 amino acids. The CDR3 region has the DNA TGTGCCAGCAGCCAAAATCTAAGGGGTGAAGCTTTCTTT. Translated, it gives CASSQNLRGEAFF.

This chain uses TRBV6-1 with TRBJ1-1; D is perhaps TRBD1 (5 bases). The CDR3 is 13 amino acids. Germline-derived CDR1 and CDR2 are MNHNS and SASEGT. V was pared by 2 bases and J by 2 bases, with 6 bases between. The CDR3 DNA reads TGTGCCAGCAGTGAATGGACAAACACTGAAGCTTTCTTT. It encodes CASSEWTNTEAFF.

The chain uses TRBV4-3 and TRBJ2-7, with D maybe TRBD1 (6 bases). The V gene lost 1 base and the J gene lost 1 base, with 14 bases spanning the gap. This CDR3 contains 16 residues. Per the germline V gene, CDR1 is LGHNA and CDR2 is YSLEER. The CDR3 is CASSQVGDRHSYEQYF. DNA of the CDR3: TGCGCCAGCAGCCAAGTTGGAGACAGGCATTCCTACGAGCAGTACTTC.

This sequence joins TRBV18 and TRBJ2-5; 8 positions match TRBD2. With 3 bases clipped from V and 6 bases from J, the junction kept 12 bases outside the gene matches. The germline V gene has CDR1 KGHSH and CDR2 LQKENI. The CDR3 runs 16 residues. This CDR3 reads CASSPTSSGSGKTQYF. The DNA of the CDR3 is TGTGCCAGCTCACCGACGTCTAGCGGGTCGGGAAAGACCCAGTACTTC.

The rearrangement links TRBV2 to TRBJ2-6; 7 bases agree with TRBD1. The V gene end was trimmed by 5 bases and the J gene end by 4 bases; junction bases not matched to a gene: 8. This CDR3 has 16 amino acids. Germline loops: CDR1 SNHLY, CDR2 FYNNEI. The CDR3 DNA follows: TGTGCCAGCAGTTATACAGGGGTGGCGGGGGCCAACGTCCTGACTTTC. Translation: CASSYTGVAGANVLTF.

The count of this clone is one. The rearrangement joins TRBV7-3 to TRBJ2-5; D ambiguous. The V gene's germline CDR1 is SGHTA and CDR2 FQGTGA. The V end lost 2 bases, the J end lost 1 base, and 5 bases lay between the germline ends. The CDR3 has 13 residues. The CDR3 region is CASSLGGQETQYF. The CDR3 DNA reads TGTGCCAGCAGCTTAGGCGGCCAAGAGACCCAGTACTTC.